This T cell receptor beta chain derives from a study of patients and donors after allogeneic stem cell transplantation. There are a few counts of this clonotype. In TCRdb, the RT-PCR reads were re-called with MiXCR into one record per CDR3 protein. Of approximately 200,000 distinct CDR3 sequences in the sample, 12% to 15% were seen once. The length of the CDR3 is 13 residues. CDR1 and CDR2 (germline): SGHTA, FQGNSA. V lost 9 bases and J lost 2, with 8 bases in between. Sequencing used blood, either unsorted or a sorted T cell fraction (not recorded which). This rearrangement joins TRBV7-2 to TRBJ1-6; no reliable D call. The source of this sequence is a human donor who was either an allogeneic HSCT recipient or a stem cell or donor lymphocyte infusion donor (not recorded which). It is not recorded whose cells these are; they may come from a transplant donor. This CDR3 is CASTRTYNSPLHF. The DNA for the CDR3 is TGTGCCAGTACACGGACCTATAATTCACCCCTCCACTTT.